Shown below are 14 T cell receptor beta chains from a single sample sequenced in a study of T-cell memory formation after mild COVID-19. TCRdb re-analysed the 5' RACE reads in MiXCR, keeping a single row per CDR3 protein. The sample shows around 200,000 distinct CDR3 sequences, 16% of them seen only once. Sequenced sample: PBMCs or a T cell subset sorted from them (not recorded which). The origin of the receptors is an adult woman who had mild COVID-19 (a few samples of this study predate the infection). Cell type and time point are not known.

This clonotype has a handful of counts. V and J are TRBV28 and TRBJ2-7, with D unresolved. Trimming took 2 bases from V and 6 from J, leaving 5 bases between them. There are 11 residues in the CDR3. Germline V CDR1 and CDR2: MDHEN, SYDVKM. In nucleotides, the CDR3 is TGTGCCAGCAGTTTAGTCAGCGAGCAGTACTTC. This gives the protein CASSLVSEQYF. Filled out from reference TRBV28 and TRBJ2-7, the complete variable domain reads DVKVTQSSRYLVKRTGEKVFLECVQDMDHENMFWYRQDPGLGLRLIYFSYDVKMKEKGDIPEGYSVSREKKERFSLILESASTNQTSMYLCASSLVSEQYFGPGTRLTVT.

This chain joins TRBV20-1 and TRBJ2-3; D not certain. CDR1 is DFQATT, CDR2 SNEGSKA, per germline (reference sequence). The CDR3 loop spans 14 amino acids. Trimming took off 0 bases at V and 1 base at J, with 8 bases between the two ends. The DNA for the CDR3 is TGCAGTGCTAGAGATCCCGGAGGCACAGATACGCAGTATTTT. It encodes CSARDPGGTDTQYF.

The CDR3 region has the DNA TGCAGTGCTCCTAGGGGCGCCCTAAACTACGAGCAGTACTTC. Translating gives CSAPRGALNYEQYF. The chain has TRBV20-1 and TRBJ2-7; D possibly corresponds to TRBD1 (5 bases). Germline CDR1 and CDR2: DFQATT and SNEGSKA (reference sequence). The V end lost 5 bases, the J end lost 3 bases, and 17 bases lay between the germline ends. CDR3 size: 14 residues.

This clonotype was observed a few times. The genes are TRBV11-2 and TRBJ1-2; D uncertain. This CDR3 has 12 residues. Trimming shortened V by 4 bases and J by 6 bases, and 9 bases separated the two germline ends. Per the germline V gene, CDR1 is SGHAT and CDR2 is FQNNGV. In DNA, the CDR3 is TGTGCCAGCAGCTCAAAAAGGGATGGCTACACCTTC. Its translation is CASSSKRDGYTF.

In this sample, this clonotype turned up a few times. The genes are TRBV7-9 and TRBJ2-7; a weak D match, TRBD1 (5 bases). V shed 5 bases and J shed 0 bases, with 23 bases lying between them. Germline V lookup: CDR1 SEHNR, CDR2 FQNEAQ (reference sequence). The CDR3 has 18 amino acids. Written as DNA, the CDR3 is TGTGCCAGCAGCCGATTAGGGGCGGTGATAGGGCACTCCTACGAGCAGTACTTC. Its protein product is CASSRLGAVIGHSYEQYF.

This clonotype was seen a handful of times. The chain recombines TRBV5-1 with TRBJ2-7; either TRBD1 or TRBD2 may fit D (5 bases each). In germline, CDR1 is SGHRS, CDR2 YFSETQ. The CDR3 is made up of 16 amino acids. V was shortened by 4 bases and J by 3 bases, with 20 bases between the two germline ends. Written as DNA, the CDR3 is TGCGCCAGCAGCCCAGGGACGACAAGGGTCCACTACGAGCAGTACTTC. Its protein is CASSPGTTRVHYEQYF.

A few counts support this clonotype. The chain joins TRBV6-2 or TRBV6-3 to TRBJ2-5; the D gene is possibly TRBD2 (6 bases). The germline CDR1 and CDR2 sequences are MNHEY and SVGEGT. Trimming left V 2 bases short and J 0 bases short, with 7 bases between. The CDR3 is 14 residues long. The CDR3 region has the DNA TGTGCCAGCAGTTACCGGAGGGACCAAGAGACCCAGTACTTC. Residues: CASSYRRDQETQYF.

Here the CDR3 reads CSAWRTGYYEQYF. The CDR3 DNA is TGCAGCGCCTGGAGGACAGGGTATTACGAGCAGTACTTC. J is TRBJ2-7 and V is TRBV29-1; 8 nucleotides match TRBD1. Germline loops: CDR1 SQVTM, CDR2 ANQGSEA. The V and J ends lost 7 bases and 4 bases, in that order; junction bases with no gene match: 9. The CDR3 has 13 amino acids.

This clonotype was picked up a small number of times. This sequence joins TRBV24-1 and TRBJ2-3; D is unclear. The ends were cut back, 2 bases at V and 2 bases at J, with 16 bases in the middle. The CDR3 loop spans 17 amino acids. Germline assignment: CDR1 KGHDR and CDR2 SFDVKD. CDR3 sequence: CATSDSLMRGNTDTQYF. The CDR3 nucleotides are TGTGCCACCAGTGATTCACTGATGAGAGGAAACACAGATACGCAGTATTTT.

CDR3 coding DNA: TGCGCCAGCAGCGATGACAGGACGACGACCCTCCACTTT. Amino acid sequence: CASSDDRTTTLHF. This chain connects TRBV4-3 to TRBJ1-6; a possible D gene is TRBD1 (6 bases). The germline gives CDR1 LGHNA, CDR2 YSLEER. The CDR3 length is 13 residues. Between the trimmed V and J ends, which lost 5 bases and 14 bases, there was a span of 16 bases.

In its sample, this clonotype was seen a few times. The gene calls are TRBV27 and TRBJ2-1, with D maybe TRBD1 (7 bases). CDR3 size: 14 residues. CDR1 MNHEY and CDR2 SMNVEV come from the germline V gene (reference sequence). V shed 5 bases and J shed 2 bases, with 10 bases lying between them. In DNA, the CDR3 is TGTGCCAGCAGTACCAGGGGGGCCTACAATGAGCAGTTCTTC. Its translation is CASSTRGAYNEQFF.

This clonotype showed up many times. The rearrangement links TRBV7-9 to TRBJ2-7, with TRBD2 identical over 9 bases. The CDR3 is 14 amino acids. Germline values: CDR1 SEHNR, CDR2 FQNEAQ (reference sequence). V trimming: 5 bases; J trimming: 3 bases; junction bases outside the gene matches: 5. CDR3 in DNA: TGTGCCAGCAGCCACGGACTAGCGAGCTACGAGCAGTACTTC. Its translation: CASSHGLASYEQYF.

The chain carries TRBV7-2 and TRBJ2-7; D possibly corresponds to TRBD2 (5 bases). Germline-derived CDR1 and CDR2 are SGHTA and FQGNSA. V lost 10 bases and J lost 6, with 19 bases in between. The length of the CDR3 is 13 residues. CDR3 residues: CATTAGYAAEQYF. DNA for the CDR3: TGTGCCACTACGGCGGGCTACGCGGCCGAGCAGTACTTC.

This clonotype was seen only once. The V gene is TRBV12-3 or TRBV12-4, the J gene TRBJ1-1; a weak D match, TRBD1 (6 bases). The CDR3 totals 14 residues. V lost 7 bases and J lost 2, with 14 bases in between. The DNA for the CDR3 is TGTGCCAGCACCCTAGGGGGGGTTAACACTGAAGCTTTCTTT. Translation gives CASTLGGVNTEAFF.